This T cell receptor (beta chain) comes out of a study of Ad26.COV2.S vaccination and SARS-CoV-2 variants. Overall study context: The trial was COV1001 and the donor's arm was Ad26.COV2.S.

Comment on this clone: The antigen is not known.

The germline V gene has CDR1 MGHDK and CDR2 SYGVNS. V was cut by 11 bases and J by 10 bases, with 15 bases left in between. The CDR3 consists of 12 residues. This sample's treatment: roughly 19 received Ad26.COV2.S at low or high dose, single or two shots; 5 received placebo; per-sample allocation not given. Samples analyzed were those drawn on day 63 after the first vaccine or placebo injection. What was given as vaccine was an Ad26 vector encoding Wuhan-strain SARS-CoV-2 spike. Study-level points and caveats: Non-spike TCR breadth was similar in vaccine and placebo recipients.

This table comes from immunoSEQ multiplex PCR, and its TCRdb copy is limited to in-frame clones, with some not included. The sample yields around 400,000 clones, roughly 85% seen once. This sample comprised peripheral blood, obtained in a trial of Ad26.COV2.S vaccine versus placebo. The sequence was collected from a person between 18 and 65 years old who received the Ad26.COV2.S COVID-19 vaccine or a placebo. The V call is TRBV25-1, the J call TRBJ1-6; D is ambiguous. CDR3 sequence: CASREGRSPLHF. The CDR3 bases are TGTGCCTCTCGGGAGGGAAGGTCACCCCTCCACTTT.